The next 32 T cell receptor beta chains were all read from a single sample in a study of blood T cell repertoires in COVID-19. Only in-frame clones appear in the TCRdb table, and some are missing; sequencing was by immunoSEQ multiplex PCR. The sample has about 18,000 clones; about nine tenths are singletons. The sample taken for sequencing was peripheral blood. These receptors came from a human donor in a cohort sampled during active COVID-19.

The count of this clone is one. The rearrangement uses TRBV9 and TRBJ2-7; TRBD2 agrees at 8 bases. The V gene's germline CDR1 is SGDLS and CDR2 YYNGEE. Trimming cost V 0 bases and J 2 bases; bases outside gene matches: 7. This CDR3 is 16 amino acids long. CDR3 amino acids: CASSVALGSGAYEQYF. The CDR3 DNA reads TGTGCCAGCAGCGTAGCCCTGGGTAGCGGGGCCTACGAGCAGTACTTC.

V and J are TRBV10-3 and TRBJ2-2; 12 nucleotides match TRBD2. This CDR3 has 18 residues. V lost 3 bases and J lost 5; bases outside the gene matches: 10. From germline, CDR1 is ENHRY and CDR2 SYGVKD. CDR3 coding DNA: TGTGCCATCAGTGATTCGACAGCTAGCGGGAGGGGGACCGGGGAGCTGTTTTTT. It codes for CAISDSTASGRGTGELFF.

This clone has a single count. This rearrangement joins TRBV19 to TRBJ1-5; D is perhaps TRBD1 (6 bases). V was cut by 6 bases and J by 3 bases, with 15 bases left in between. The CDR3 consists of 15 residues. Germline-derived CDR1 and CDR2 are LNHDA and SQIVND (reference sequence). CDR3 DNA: TGTGCCAGTAGCAACTACGGACAGCCCAATCAGCCCCAGCATTTT. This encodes CASSNYGQPNQPQHF.

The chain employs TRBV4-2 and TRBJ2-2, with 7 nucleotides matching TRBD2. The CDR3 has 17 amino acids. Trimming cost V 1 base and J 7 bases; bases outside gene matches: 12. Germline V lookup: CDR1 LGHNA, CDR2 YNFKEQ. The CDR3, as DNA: TGTGCCAGCAGCCAAGCCTCGACTAGCTTTTTGGGCGGGGAGCTGTTTTTT. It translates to CASSQASTSFLGGELFF.

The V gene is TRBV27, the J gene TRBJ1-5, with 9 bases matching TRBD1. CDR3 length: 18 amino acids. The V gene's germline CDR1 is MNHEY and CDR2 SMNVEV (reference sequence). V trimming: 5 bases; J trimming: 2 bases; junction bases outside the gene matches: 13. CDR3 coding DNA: TGTGCCAGCAGTGAATCGGGACAGGGAATTAGAGGCAATCAGCCCCAGCATTTT. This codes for CASSESGQGIRGNQPQHF.

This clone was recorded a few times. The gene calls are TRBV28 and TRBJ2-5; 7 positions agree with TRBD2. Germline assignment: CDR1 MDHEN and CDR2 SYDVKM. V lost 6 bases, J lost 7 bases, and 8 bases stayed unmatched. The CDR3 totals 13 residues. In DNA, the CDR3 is TGTGCCAGCAGGTCGAGCGGGGCCGGGACCCAGTACTTC. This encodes CASRSSGAGTQYF.

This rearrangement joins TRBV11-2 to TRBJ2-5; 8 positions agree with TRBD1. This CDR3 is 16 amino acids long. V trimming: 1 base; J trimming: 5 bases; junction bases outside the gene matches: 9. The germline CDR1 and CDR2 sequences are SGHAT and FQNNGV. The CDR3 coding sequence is TGTGCCAGCAGCTTAGTCGGCAGGGGGCGATGGGAGACCCAGTACTTC. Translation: CASSLVGRGRWETQYF.

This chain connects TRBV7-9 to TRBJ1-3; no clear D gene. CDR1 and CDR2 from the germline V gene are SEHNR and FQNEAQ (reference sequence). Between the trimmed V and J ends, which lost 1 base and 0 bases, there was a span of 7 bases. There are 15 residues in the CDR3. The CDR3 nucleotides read TGTGCCAGCAGCTTAGGAGGGAACTCTGGAAACACCATATATTTT. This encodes CASSLGGNSGNTIYF. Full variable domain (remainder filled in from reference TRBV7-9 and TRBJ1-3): DTGVSQNPRHKITKRGQNVTFRCDPISEHNRLYWYRQTLGQGPEFLTYFQNEAQLEKSRLLSDRFSAERPKGSFSTLEIQRTEQGDSAMYLCASSLGGNSGNTIYFGEGSWLTVV.

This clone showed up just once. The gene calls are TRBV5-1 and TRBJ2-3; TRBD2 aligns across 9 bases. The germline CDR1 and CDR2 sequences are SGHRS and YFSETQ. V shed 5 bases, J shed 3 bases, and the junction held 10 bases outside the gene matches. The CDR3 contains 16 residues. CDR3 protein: CASSSSGGLRTDTQYF. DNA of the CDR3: TGCGCCAGCAGTTCGAGCGGGGGGCTGAGGACAGATACGCAGTATTTT.

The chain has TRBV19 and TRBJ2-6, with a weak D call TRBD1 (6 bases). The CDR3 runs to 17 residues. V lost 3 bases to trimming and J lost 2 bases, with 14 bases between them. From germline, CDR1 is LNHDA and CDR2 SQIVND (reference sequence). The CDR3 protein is CASSIPGARPGANVLTF. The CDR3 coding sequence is TGTGCCAGTAGTATTCCAGGGGCTAGGCCTGGGGCCAACGTCCTGACTTTC.

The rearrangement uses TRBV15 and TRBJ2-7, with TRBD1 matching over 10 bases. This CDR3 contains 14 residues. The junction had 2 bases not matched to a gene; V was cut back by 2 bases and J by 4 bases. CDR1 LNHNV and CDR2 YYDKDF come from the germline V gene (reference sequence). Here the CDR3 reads CATSRPGQGYEQYF. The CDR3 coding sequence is TGTGCCACCAGCAGACCGGGACAGGGGTACGAGCAGTACTTC.

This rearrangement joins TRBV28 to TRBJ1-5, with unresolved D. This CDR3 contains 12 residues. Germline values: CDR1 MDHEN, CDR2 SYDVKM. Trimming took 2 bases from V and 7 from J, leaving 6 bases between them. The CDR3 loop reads CASSLRRQPQHF. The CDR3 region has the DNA TGTGCCAGCAGTTTAAGGAGGCAGCCCCAGCATTTT.

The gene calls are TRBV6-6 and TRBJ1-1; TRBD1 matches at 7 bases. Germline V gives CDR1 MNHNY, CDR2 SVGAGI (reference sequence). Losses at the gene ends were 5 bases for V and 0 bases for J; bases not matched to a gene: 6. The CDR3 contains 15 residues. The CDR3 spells CASSPPGQLNTEAFF. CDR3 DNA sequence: TGTGCCAGCAGTCCCCCGGGACAGTTGAACACTGAAGCTTTCTTT.

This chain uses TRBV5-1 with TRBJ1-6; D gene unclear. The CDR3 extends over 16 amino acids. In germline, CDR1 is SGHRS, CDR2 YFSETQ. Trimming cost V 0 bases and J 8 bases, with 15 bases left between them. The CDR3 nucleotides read TGCGCCAGCAGCTTGGCCTCTGGGAGGCAGGATTCACCCCTCCACTTT. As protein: CASSLASGRQDSPLHF.

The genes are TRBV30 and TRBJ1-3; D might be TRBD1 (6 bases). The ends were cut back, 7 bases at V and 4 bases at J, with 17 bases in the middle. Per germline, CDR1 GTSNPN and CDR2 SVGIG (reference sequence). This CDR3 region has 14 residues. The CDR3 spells CALVTGSGGNTIYF. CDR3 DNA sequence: TGTGCCTTGGTCACAGGGTCAGGGGGAAACACCATATATTTT.

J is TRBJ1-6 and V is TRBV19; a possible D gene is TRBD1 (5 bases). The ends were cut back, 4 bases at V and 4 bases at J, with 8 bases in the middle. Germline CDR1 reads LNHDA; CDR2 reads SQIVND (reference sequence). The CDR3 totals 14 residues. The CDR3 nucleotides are TGTGCCAGTAGTACCCGACAGTATAATTCACCCCTCCACTTT. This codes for CASSTRQYNSPLHF.

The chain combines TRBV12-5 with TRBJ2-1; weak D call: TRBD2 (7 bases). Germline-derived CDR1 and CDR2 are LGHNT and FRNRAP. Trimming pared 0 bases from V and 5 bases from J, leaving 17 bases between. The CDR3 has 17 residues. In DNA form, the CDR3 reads TGTGCTAGTGGTTTGGTATGGCAGGGGCGGGAGCACAATGAGCAGTTCTTC. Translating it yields CASGLVWQGREHNEQFF.

In nucleotides, the CDR3 is TGTGCCAGCAGCTCCGAGCCAAGCTCCTACAATGAGCAGTTCTTC. Amino acid sequence: CASSSEPSSYNEQFF. V usage is TRBV6-4 and J usage is TRBJ2-1; no definite D call. Germline lookup yields CDR1 MRHNA and CDR2 SNTAGT. The CDR3 spans 15 residues. Trimming shortened V by 6 bases and J by 0 bases, and 12 bases separated the two germline ends.

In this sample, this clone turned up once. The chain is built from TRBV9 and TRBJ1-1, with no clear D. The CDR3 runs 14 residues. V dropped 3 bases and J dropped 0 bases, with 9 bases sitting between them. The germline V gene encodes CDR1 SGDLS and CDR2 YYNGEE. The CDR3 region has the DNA TGTGCCAGCAGCGGAGGGTACATGAACACTGAAGCTTTCTTT. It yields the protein CASSGGYMNTEAFF.

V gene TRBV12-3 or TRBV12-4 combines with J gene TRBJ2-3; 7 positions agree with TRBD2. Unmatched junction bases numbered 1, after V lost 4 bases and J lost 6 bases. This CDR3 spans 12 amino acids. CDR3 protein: CASSWTRDTQYF. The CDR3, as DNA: TGTGCCAGCAGTTGGACTAGGGATACGCAGTATTTT.

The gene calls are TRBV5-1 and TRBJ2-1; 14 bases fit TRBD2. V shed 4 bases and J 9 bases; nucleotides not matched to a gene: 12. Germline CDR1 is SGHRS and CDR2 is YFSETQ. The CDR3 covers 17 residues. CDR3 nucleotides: TGCGCCAGCAGCCTAACCCAGACTAGCGGGGGGGTAGGTGAGCAGTTCTTC. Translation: CASSLTQTSGGVGEQFF.

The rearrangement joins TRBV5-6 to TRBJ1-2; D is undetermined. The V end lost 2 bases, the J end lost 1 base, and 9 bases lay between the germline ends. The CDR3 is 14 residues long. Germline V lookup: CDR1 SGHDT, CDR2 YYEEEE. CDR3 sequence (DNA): TGTGCCAGCAGCTTCGTGCAGGTTAACTATGGCTACACCTTC. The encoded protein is CASSFVQVNYGYTF.

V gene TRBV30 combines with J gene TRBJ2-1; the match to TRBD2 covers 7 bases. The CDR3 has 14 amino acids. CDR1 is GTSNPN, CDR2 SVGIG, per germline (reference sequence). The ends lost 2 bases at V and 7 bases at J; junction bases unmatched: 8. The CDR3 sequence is CAWSSGLWRNEQFF. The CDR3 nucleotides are TGTGCCTGGAGTTCGGGACTATGGAGAAATGAGCAGTTCTTC. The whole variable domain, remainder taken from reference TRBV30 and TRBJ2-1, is SQTIHQWPATLVQPVGSPLSLECTVEGTSNPNLYWYRQAAGRGLQLLFYSVGIGQISSEVPQNLSASRPQDRQFILSSKKLLLSDSGFYLCAWSSGLWRNEQFFGPGTRLTVL.

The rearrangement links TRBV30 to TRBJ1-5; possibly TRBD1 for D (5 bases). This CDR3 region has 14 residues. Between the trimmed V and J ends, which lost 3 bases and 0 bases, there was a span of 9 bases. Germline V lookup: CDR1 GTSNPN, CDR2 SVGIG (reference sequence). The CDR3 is CAWSDSHSNQPQHF. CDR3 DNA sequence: TGTGCCTGGAGCGACAGCCATAGCAATCAGCCCCAGCATTTT.

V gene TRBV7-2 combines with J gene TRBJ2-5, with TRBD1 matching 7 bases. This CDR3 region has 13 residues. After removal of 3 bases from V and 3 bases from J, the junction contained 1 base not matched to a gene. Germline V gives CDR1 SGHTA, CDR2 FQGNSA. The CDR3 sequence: CASSFGTEETQYF. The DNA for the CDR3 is TGTGCCAGCAGCTTCGGGACAGAAGAGACCCAGTACTTC.

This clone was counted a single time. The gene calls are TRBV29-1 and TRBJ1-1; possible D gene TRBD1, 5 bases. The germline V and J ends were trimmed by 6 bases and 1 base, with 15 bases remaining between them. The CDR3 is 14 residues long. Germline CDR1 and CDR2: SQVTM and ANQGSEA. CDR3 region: CSVTGETGNTEAFF. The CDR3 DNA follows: TGCAGCGTCACCGGTGAAACAGGGAACACTGAAGCTTTCTTT. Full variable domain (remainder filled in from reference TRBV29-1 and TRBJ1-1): SAVISQKPSRDICQRGTSLTIQCQVDSQVTMMFWYRQQPGQSLTLIATANQGSEATYESGFVIDKFPISRPNLTFSTLTVSNMSPEDSSIYLCSVTGETGNTEAFFGQGTRLTVV.

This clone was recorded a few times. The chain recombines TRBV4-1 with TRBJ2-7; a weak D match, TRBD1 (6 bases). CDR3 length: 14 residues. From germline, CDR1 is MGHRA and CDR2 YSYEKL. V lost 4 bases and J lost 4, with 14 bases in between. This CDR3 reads CASSRNTGPYEQYF. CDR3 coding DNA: TGCGCCAGCAGCCGAAATACAGGGCCATACGAGCAGTACTTC.

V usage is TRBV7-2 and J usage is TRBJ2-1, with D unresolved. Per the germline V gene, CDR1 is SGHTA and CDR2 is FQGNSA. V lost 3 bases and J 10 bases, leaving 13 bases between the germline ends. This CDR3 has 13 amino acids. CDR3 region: CASSFPRAWEQFF. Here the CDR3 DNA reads TGTGCCAGCAGCTTTCCCCGAGCCTGGGAGCAGTTCTTC. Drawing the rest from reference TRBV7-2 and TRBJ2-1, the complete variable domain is GAGVSQSPSNKVTEKGKDVELRCDPISGHTALYWYRQSLGQGLEFLIYFQGNSAPDKSGLPSDRFSAERTGGSVSTLTIQRTQQEDSAVYLCASSFPRAWEQFFGPGTRLTVL.

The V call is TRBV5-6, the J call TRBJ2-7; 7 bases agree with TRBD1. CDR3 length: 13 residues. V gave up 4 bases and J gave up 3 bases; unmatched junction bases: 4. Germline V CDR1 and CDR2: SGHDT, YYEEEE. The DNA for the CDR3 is TGTGCCAGCAGCCCTCGGACAGGCTACGAGCAGTACTTC. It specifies CASSPRTGYEQYF.

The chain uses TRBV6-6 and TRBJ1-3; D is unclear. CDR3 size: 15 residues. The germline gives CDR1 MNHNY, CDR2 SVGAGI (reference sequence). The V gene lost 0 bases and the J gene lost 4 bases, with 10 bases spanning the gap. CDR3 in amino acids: CASSYSKGRGNTIYF. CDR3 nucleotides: TGTGCCAGCAGTTACTCGAAAGGGAGGGGAAACACCATATATTTT.

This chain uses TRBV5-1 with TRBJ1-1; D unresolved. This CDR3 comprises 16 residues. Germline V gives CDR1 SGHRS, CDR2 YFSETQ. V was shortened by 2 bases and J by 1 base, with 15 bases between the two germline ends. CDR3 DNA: TGCGCCAGCAGCTTAATCCCGGGTAGCGAGAACACTGAAGCTTTCTTT. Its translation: CASSLIPGSENTEAFF.

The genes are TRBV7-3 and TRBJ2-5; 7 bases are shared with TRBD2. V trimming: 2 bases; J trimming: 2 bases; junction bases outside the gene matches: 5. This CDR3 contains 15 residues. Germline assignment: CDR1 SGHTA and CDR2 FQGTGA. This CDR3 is CASSLELAPQETQYF. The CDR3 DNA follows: TGTGCCAGCAGCTTAGAACTAGCGCCACAAGAGACCCAGTACTTC.